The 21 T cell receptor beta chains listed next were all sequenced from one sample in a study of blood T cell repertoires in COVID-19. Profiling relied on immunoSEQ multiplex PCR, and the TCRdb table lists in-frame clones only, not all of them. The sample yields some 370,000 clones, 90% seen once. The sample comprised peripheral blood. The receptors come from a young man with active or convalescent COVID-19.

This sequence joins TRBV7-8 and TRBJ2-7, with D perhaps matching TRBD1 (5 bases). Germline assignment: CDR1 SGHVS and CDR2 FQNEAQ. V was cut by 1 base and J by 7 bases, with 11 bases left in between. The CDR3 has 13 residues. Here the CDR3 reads CASSLGAGYEQYF. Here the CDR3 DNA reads TGTGCCAGCAGCTTAGGGGCAGGGTATGAGCAGTACTTC. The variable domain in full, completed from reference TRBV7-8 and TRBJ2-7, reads GAGVSQSPRYKVAKRGQDVALRCDPISGHVSLFWYQQALGQGPEFLTYFQNEAQLDKSGLPSDRFFAERPEGSVSTLKIQRTQQEDSAVYLCASSLGAGYEQYFGPGTRLTVT.

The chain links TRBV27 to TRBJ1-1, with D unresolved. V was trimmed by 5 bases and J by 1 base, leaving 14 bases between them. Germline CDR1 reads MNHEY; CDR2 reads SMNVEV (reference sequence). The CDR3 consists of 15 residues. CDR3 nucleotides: TGTGCCAGCAGTCCCACCCTGGGCCAGAACACTGAAGCTTTCTTT. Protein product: CASSPTLGQNTEAFF.

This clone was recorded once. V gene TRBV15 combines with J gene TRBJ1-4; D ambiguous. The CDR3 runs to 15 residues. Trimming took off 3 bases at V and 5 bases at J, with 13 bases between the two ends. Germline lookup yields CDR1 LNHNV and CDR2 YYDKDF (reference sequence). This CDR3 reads CATSSSRDLNEKLFF. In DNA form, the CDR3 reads TGTGCCACCAGCAGTAGCCGGGATTTAAATGAAAAACTGTTTTTT.

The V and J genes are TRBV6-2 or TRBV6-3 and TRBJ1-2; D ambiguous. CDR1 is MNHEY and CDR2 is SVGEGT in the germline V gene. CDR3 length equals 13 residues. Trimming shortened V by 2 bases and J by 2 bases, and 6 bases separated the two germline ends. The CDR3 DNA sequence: TGTGCCAGCAGTTACGACATAAACTATGGCTACACCTTC. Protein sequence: CASSYDINYGYTF.

The CDR3 DNA reads as TGTGCCAGTCGTAGCGGATTAAACTCCTACGAGCAGTACTTC. It specifies CASRSGLNSYEQYF. This chain joins TRBV7-2 and TRBJ2-7, with D maybe TRBD2 (6 bases). Germline CDR1 SGHTA, CDR2 FQGNSA. The CDR3 loop spans 14 amino acids. Trimming took off 9 bases at V and 0 bases at J, with 15 bases between the two ends. Filled out from reference TRBV7-2 and TRBJ2-7, the complete variable domain reads GAGVSQSPSNKVTEKGKDVELRCDPISGHTALYWYRQSLGQGLEFLIYFQGNSAPDKSGLPSDRFSAERTGGSVSTLTIQRTQQEDSAVYLCASRSGLNSYEQYFGPGTRLTVT.

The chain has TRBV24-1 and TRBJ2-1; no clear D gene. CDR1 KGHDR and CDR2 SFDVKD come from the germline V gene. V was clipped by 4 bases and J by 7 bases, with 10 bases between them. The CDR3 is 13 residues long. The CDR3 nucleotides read TGTGCCACCAGTGACCTGGGCAAGAATGAGCAGTTCTTC. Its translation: CATSDLGKNEQFF.

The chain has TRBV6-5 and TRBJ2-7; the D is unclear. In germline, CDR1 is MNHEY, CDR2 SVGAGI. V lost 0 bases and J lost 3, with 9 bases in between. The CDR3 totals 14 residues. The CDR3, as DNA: TGTGCCAGCAGTTACTCGATCGGAGACTACGAGCAGTACTTC. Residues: CASSYSIGDYEQYF.

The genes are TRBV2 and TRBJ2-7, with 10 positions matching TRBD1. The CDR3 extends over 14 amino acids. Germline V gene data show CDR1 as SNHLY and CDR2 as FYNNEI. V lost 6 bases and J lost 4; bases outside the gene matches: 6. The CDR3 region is CASRPGQGPYEQYF. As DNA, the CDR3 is TGTGCCAGCAGGCCGGGACAGGGGCCATACGAGCAGTACTTC.

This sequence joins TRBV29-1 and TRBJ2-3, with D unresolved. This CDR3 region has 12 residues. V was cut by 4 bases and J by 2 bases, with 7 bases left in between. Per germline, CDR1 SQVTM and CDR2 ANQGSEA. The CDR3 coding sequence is TGCAGCGTTGGGTGGCCCACAGATACGCAGTATTTT. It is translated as CSVGWPTDTQYF.

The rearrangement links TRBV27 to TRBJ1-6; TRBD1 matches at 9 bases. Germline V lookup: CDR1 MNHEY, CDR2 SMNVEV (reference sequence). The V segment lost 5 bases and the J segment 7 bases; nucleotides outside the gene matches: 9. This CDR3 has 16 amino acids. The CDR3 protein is CASSQRTGAVNSPLHF. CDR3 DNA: TGTGCCAGCAGTCAGAGGACAGGGGCGGTCAATTCACCCCTCCACTTT.

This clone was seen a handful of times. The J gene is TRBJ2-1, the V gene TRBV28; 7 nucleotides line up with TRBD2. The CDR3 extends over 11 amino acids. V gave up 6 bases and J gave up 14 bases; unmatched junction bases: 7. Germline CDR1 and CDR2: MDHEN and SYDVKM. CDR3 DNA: TGTGCCAGCAGCCTTACTGGGACTAAGTTCTTC. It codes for CASSLTGTKFF.

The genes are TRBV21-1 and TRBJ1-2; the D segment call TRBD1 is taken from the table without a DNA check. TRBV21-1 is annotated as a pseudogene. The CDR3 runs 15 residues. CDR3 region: CASSTAGRGWYGYTF. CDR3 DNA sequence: TGTGCCAGCAGCACCGCCGGAAGGGGCTGGTATGGCTACACCTTC.

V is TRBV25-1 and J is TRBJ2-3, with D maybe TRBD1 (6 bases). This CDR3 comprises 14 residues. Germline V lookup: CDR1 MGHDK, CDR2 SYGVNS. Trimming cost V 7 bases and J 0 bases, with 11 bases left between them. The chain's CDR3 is CASTMTGSTDTQYF. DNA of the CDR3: TGTGCCAGCACCATGACAGGCAGCACAGATACGCAGTATTTT.

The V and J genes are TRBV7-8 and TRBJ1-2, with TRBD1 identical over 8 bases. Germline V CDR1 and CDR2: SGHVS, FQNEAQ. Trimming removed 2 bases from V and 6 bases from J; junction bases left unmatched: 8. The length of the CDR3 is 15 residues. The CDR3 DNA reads TGTGCCAGCAGCTTAATATCAGGGGGCAATAATGGCTACACCTTC. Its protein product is CASSLISGGNNGYTF.

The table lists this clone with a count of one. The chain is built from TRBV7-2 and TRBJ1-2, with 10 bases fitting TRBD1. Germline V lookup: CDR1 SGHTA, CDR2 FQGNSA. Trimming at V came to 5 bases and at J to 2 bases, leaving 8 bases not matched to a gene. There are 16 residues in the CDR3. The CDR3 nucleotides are TGTGCCAGCAGCACATGGGGACAGGGGTCGAACTATGGCTACACCTTC. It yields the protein CASSTWGQGSNYGYTF.

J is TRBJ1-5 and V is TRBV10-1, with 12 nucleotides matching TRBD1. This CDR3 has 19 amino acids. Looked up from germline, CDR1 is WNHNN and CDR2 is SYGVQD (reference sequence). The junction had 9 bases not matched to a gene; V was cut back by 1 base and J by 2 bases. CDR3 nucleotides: TGCGCCAGCAGTGAGTTAAAAGGGACAGGGGGCTCCGGCAATCAGCCCCAGCATTTT. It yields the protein CASSELKGTGGSGNQPQHF.

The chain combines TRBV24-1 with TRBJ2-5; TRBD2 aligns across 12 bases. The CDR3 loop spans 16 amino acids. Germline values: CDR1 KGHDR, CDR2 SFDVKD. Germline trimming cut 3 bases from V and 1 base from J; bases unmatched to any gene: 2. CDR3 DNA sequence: TGTGCCACCAGTGATGGACTAGCGGGAATCCAAGAGACCCAGTACTTC. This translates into CATSDGLAGIQETQYF.

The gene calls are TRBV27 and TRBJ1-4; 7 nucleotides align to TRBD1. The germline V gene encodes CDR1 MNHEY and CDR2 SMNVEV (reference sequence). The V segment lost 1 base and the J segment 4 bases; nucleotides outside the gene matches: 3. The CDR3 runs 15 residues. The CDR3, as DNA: TGTGCCAGCAGTTTATTCCCAGGGGGTAATGAAAAACTGTTTTTT. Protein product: CASSLFPGGNEKLFF.

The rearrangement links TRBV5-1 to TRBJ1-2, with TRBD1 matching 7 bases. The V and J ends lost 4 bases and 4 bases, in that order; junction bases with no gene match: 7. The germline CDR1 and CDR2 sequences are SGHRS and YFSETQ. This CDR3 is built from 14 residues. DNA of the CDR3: TGCGCCAGCAGCGTGGGCGGGACAGTCTATGGCTACACCTTC. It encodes CASSVGGTVYGYTF.

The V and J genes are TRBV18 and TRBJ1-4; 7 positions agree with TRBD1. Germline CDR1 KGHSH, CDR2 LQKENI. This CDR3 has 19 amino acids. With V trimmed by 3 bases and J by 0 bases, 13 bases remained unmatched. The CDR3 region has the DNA TGTGCCAGCTCACCCCCCGGGACAGCTTTGAGGACAACTAATGAAAAACTGTTTTTT. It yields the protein CASSPPGTALRTTNEKLFF.

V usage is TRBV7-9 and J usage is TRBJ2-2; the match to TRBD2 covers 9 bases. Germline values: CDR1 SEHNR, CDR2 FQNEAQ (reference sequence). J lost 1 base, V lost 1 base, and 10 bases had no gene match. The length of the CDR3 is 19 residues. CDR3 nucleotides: TGTGCCAGCAGCTTAGGATGGCGGCGGGAGGGCCGGAACACCGGGGAGCTGTTTTTT. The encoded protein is CASSLGWRREGRNTGELFF.